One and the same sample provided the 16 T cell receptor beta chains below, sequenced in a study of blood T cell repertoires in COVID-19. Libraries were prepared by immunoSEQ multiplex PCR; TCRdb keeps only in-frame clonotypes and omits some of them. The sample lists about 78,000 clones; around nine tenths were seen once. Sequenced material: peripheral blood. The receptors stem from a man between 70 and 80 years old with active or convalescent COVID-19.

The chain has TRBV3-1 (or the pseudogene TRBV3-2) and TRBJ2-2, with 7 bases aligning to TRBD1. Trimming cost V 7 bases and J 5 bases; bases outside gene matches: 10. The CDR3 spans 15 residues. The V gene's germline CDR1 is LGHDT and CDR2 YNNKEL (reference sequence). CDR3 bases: TGTGCCAGCAAACTCCGGGACAGACTTACCGGGGAGCTGTTTTTT. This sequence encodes CASKLRDRLTGELFF.

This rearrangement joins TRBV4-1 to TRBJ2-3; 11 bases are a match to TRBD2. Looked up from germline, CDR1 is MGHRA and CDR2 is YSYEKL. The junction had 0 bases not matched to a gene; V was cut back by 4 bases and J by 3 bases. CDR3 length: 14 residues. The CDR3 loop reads CASSRLAGTDTQYF. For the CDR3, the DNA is TGCGCCAGCAGCCGACTAGCGGGAACAGATACGCAGTATTTT.

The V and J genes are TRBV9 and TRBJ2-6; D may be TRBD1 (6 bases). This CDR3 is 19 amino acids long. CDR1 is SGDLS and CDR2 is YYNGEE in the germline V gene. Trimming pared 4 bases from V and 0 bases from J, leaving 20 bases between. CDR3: CASSSVQGRGFSGANVLTF. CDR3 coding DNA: TGTGCCAGCAGCTCAGTTCAGGGCAGGGGATTCTCTGGGGCCAACGTCCTGACTTTC.

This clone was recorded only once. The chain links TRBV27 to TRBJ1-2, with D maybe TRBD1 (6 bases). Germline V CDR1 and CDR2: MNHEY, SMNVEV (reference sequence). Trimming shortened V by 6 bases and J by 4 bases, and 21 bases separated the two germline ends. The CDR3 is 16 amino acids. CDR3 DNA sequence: TGTGCCAGCAGGCTGGCAGGGGCCAATTCTCGCTATGGCTACACCTTC. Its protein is CASRLAGANSRYGYTF.

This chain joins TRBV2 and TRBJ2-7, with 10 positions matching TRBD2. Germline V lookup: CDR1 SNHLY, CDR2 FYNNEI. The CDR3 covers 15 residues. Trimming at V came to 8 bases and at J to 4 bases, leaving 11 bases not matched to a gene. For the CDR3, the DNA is TGTGCCAGCCTACTCCGGACTAGCGGAAGATACGAGCAGTACTTC. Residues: CASLLRTSGRYEQYF.

The CDR3 loop is CATSRVQGISYEQYF. CDR3 nucleotide sequence: TGTGCCACCAGCAGAGTTCAGGGAATCTCCTACGAGCAGTACTTC. The J gene is TRBJ2-7, the V gene TRBV15, with D possibly matching TRBD1 (5 bases). The length of the CDR3 is 15 residues. CDR1 and CDR2 (germline): LNHNV, YYDKDF (reference sequence). V gave up 1 base and J gave up 0 bases, with 10 bases separating them.

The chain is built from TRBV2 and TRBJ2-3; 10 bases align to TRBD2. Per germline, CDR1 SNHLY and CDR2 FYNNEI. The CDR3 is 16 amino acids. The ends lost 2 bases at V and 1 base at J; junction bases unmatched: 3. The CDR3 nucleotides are TGTGCCAGCAGTGAACGGCTAGCGGGGGGCACAGATACGCAGTATTTT. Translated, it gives CASSERLAGGTDTQYF.

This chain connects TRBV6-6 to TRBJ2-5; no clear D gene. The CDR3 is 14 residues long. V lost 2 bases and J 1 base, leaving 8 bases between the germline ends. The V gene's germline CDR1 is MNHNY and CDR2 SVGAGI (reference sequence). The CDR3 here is CASSYSFFQETQYF. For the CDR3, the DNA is TGTGCCAGCAGTTACAGCTTTTTCCAAGAGACCCAGTACTTC.

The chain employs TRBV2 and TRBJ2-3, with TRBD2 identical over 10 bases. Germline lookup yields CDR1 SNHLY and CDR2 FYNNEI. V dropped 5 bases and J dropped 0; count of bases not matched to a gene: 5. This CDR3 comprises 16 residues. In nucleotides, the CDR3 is TGTGCCAGCAGTACCGGGACTAGCGTAAGCACAGATACGCAGTATTTT. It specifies CASSTGTSVSTDTQYF.

This CDR3 is CAWSAHSGSTEAYNEQFF. CDR3 coding DNA: TGTGCCTGGAGTGCCCATAGCGGGAGTACGGAAGCGTACAATGAGCAGTTCTTC. This sequence joins TRBV30 and TRBJ2-1; TRBD2 agrees at 9 bases. Germline V lookup: CDR1 GTSNPN, CDR2 SVGIG (reference sequence). V lost 1 base and J lost 4; bases outside the gene matches: 14. The CDR3 spans 18 residues.

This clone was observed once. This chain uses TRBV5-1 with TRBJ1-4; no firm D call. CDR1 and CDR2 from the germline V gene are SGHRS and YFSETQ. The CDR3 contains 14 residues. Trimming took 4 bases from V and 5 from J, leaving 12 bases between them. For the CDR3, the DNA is TGCGCCAGCAGCCTAAACGTCGGGAATGAAAAACTGTTTTTT. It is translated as CASSLNVGNEKLFF.

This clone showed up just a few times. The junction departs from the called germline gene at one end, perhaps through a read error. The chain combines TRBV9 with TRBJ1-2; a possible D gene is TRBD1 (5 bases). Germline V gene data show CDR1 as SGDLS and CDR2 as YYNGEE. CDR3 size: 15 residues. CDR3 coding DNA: TGTGCCAGCAGCGTAGACATGGGGCGGGAGAATGGTTACACCTTC. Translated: CASSVDMGRENGYTF.

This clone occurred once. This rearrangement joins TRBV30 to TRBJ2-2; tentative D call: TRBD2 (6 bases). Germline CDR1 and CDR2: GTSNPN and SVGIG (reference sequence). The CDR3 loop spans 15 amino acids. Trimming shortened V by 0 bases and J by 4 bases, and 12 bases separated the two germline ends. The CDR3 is CAWSVEGSGTGELFF. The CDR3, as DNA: TGTGCCTGGAGTGTGGAGGGATCGGGCACCGGGGAGCTGTTTTTT. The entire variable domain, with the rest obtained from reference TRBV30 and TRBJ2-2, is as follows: SQTIHQWPATLVQPVGSPLSLECTVEGTSNPNLYWYRQAAGRGLQLLFYSVGIGQISSEVPQNLSASRPQDRQFILSSKKLLLSDSGFYLCAWSVEGSGTGELFFGEGSRLTVL.

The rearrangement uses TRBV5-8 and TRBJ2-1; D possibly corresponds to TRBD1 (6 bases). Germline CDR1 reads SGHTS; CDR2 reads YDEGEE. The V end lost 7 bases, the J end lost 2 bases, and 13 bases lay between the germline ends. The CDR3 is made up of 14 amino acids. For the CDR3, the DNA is TGTGCCAGCGCCGGACAGTTCACCTACAATGAGCAGTTCTTC. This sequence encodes CASAGQFTYNEQFF.

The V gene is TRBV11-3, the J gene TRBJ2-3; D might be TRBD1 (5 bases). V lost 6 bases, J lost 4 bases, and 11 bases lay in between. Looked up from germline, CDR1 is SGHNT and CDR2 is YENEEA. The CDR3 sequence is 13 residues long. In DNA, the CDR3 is TGTGCCAGCAGACGTAAGGGGTCAGATACGCAGTATTTT. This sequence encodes CASRRKGSDTQYF.

The CDR3 spells CASSGGLAAYNEQFF. Here the CDR3 DNA reads TGTGCCAGCAGCGGGGGACTAGCGGCCTACAATGAGCAGTTCTTC. The rearrangement uses TRBV7-3 and TRBJ2-1; 11 bases map to TRBD2. This CDR3 contains 15 residues. Germline V gene data show CDR1 as SGHTA and CDR2 as FQGTGA. V trimming: 5 bases; J trimming: 2 bases; junction bases outside the gene matches: 2. The full variable domain, in which reference TRBV7-3 and TRBJ2-1 provide the parts outside the CDR3, is GAGVSQTPSNKVTEKGKYVELRCDPISGHTALYWYRQSLGQGPEFLIYFQGTGAADDSGLPNDRFFAVRPEGSVSTLKIQRTERGDSAVYLCASSGGLAAYNEQFFGPGTRLTVL.